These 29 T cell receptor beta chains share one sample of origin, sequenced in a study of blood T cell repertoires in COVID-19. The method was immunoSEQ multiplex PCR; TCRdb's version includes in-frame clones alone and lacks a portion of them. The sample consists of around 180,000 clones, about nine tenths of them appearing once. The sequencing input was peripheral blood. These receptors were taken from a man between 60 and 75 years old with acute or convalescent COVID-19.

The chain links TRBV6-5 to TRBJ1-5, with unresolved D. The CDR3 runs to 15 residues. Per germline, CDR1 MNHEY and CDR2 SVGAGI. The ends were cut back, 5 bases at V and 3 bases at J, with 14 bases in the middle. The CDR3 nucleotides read TGTGCCAGCAGTCCGTTGGGAGTCGCCAATCAGCCCCAGCATTTT. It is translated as CASSPLGVANQPQHF.

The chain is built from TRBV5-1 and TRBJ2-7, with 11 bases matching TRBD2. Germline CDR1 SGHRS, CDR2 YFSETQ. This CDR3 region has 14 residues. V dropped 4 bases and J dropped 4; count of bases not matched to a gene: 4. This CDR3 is CASSPSGGLYEQYV. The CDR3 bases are TGCGCCAGCAGCCCTAGCGGGGGGTTATACGAGCAGTACGTC.

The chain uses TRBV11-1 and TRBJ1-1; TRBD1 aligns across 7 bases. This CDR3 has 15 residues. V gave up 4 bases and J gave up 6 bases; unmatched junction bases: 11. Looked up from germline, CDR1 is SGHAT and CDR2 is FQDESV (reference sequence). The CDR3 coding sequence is TGTGCCAGCAGCTCGCGACCACAGGGGTTGTCTGAAGCTTTCTTT. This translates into CASSSRPQGLSEAFF.

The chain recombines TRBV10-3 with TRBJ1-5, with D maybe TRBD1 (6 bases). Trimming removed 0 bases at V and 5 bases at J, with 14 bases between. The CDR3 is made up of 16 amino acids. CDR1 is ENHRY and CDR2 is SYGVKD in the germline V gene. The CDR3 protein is CAISESLRGADQPQHF. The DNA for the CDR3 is TGTGCCATCAGTGAGTCGCTCCGGGGGGCGGATCAGCCCCAGCATTTT.

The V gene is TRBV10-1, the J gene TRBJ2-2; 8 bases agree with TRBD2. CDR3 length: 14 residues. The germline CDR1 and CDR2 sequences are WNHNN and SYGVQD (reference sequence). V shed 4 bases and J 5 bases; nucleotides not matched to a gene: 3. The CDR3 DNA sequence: TGCGCCAGCAGTGCACTAGCGGAAACCGGGGAGCTGTTTTTT. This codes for CASSALAETGELFF.

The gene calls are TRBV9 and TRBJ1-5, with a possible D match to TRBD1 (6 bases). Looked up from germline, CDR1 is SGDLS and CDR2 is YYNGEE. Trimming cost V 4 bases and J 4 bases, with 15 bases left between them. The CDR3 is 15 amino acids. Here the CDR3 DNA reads TGTGCCAGCAGCCAAGAGGGGGGGAAGAATCAGCCCCAGCATTTT. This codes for CASSQEGGKNQPQHF.

The CDR3 sequence: CASSGWGGSSYNEQFF. CDR3 bases: TGTGCCAGCAGTGGCTGGGGGGGAAGCTCCTACAATGAGCAGTTCTTC. The chain employs TRBV6-1 and TRBJ2-1, with 7 bases fitting TRBD2. V lost 4 bases to trimming and J lost 0 bases; unmatched junction nucleotides: 6. The CDR3 contains 16 residues. Germline V gene sequence: CDR1 MNHNS, CDR2 SASEGT.

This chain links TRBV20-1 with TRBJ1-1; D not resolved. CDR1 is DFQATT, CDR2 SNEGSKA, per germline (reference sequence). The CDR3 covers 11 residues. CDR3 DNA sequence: TGCAGAATAGCCATGAACACTGAAGCTTTCTTT. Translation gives CRIAMNTEAFF.

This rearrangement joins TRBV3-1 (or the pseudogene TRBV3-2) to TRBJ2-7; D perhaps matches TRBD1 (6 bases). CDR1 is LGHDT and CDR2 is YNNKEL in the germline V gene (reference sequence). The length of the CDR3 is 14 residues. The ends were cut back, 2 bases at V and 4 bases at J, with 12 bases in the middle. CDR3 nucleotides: TGTGCCAGCAGCCAAAGCCAGGGGAGTTACGAGCAGTACGTC. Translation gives CASSQSQGSYEQYV.

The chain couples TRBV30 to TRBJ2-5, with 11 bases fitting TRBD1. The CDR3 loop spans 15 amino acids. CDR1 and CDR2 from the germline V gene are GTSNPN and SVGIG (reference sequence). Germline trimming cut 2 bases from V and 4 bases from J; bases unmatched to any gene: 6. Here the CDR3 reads CAWSTLDRGRETQYF. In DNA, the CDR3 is TGTGCCTGGAGTACCTTGGACAGGGGGCGAGAGACCCAGTACTTC.

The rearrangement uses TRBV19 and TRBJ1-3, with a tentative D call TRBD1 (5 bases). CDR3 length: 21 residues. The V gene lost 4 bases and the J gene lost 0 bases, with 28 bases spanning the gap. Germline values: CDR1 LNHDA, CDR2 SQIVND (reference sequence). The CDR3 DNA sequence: TGTGCCAGTAGTAAGCTCCTTACCATCACAAGCCAGGGCGTCTCTGGAAACACCATATATTTT. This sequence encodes CASSKLLTITSQGVSGNTIYF.

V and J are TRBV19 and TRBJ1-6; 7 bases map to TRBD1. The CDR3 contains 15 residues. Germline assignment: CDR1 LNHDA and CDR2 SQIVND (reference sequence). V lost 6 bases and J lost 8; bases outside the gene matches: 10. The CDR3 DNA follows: TGTGCCAGTAGAGACAGGGTAATAGAGTATTCACCCCTCCACTTT. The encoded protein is CASRDRVIEYSPLHF.

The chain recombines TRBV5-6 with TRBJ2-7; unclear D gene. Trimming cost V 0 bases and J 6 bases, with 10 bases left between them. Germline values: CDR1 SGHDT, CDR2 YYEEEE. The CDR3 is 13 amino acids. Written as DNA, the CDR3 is TGTGCCAGCAGCTTGGGGGCAGTGAGCGAGCAGTACTTC. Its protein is CASSLGAVSEQYF.

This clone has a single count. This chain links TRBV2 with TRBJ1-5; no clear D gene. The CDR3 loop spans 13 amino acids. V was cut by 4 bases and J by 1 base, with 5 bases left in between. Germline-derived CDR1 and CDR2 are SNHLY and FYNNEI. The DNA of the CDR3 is TGTGCCAGCAGTGGTCCGAGCAATCAGCCCCAGCATTTT. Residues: CASSGPSNQPQHF.

The CDR3 protein is CASSYGGTGDEKLFF. CDR3 nucleotides: TGTGCCAGCAGTTACGGGGGGACAGGGGATGAAAAACTGTTTTTT. J is TRBJ1-4 and V is TRBV6-6; 10 nucleotides agree with TRBD1. Per the germline V gene, CDR1 is MNHNY and CDR2 is SVGAGI (reference sequence). The CDR3 is 15 residues long. V trimming: 2 bases; J trimming: 6 bases; junction bases outside the gene matches: 3.

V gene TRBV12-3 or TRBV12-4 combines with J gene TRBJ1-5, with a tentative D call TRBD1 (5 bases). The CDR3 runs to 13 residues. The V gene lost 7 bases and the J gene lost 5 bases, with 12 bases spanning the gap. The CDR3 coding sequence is TGTGCCAGCACCCTGGGGCTTGATCAGCCCCAGCATTTT. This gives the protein CASTLGLDQPQHF.

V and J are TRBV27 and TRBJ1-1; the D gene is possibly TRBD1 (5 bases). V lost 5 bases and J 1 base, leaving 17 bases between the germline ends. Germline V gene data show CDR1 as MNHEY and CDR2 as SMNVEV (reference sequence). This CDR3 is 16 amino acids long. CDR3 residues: CASSDHRSLTNTEAFF. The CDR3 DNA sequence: TGTGCCAGCAGTGACCACAGGAGCCTAACGAACACTGAAGCTTTCTTT.

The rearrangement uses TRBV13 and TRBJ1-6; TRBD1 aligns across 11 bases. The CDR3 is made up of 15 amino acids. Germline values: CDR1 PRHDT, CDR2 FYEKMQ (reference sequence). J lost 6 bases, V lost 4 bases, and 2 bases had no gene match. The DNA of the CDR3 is TGTGCCAGCAGCTCTGGGACAGGGGGTAATTCACCCCTCCACTTT. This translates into CASSSGTGGNSPLHF.

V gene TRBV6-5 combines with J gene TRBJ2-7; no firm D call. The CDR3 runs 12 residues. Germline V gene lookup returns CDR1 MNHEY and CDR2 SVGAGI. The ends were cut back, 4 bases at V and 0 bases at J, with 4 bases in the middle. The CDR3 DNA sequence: TGTGCCAGCAGTTTGGCCTCCTACGAGCAGTACTTC. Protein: CASSLASYEQYF.

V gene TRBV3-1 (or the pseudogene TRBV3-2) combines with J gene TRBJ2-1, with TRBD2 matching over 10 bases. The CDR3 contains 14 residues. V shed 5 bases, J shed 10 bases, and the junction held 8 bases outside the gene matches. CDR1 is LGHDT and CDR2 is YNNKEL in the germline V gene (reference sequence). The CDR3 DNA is TGTGCCAGCAGCACCGGGACTAGCGTTTCGGAGCAGTTCTTC. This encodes CASSTGTSVSEQFF.

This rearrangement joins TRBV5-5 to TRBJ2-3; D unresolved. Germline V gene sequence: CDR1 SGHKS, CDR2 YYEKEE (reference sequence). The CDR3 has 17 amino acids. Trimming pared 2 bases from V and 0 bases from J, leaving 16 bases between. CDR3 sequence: CASSFASGGSSTDTQYF. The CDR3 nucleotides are TGTGCCAGCAGCTTTGCGTCCGGCGGATCTAGCACAGATACGCAGTATTTT.

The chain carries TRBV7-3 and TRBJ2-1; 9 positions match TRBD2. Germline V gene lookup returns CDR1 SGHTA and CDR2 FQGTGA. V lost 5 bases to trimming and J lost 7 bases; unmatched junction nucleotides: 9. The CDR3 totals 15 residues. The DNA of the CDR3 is TGTGCCAGCAGCCGAACGACTAGCGGCTATAATGAGCAGTTCTTC. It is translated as CASSRTTSGYNEQFF.

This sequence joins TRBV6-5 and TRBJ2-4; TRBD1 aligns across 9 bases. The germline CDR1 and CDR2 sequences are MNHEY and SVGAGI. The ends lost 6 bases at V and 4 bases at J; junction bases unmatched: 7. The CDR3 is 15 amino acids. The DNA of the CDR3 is TGTGCCAGCAGCCGACAGGGGGTAGGAAAAAACATTCAGTACTTC. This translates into CASSRQGVGKNIQYF.

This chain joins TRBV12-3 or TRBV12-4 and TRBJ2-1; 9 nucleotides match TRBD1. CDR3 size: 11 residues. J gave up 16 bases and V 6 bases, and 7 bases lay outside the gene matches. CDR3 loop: CASRRTGDLFF. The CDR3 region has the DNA TGTGCCAGCAGGCGGACAGGGGATTTATTCTTC.

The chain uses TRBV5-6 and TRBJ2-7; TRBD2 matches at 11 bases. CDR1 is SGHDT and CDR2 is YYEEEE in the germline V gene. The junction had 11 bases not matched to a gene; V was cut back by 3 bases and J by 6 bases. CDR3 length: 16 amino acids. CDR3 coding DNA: TGTGCCAGCAGCTCCACAGGACTAGCGGGTTTACTCGAGCAGTACGTC. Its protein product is CASSSTGLAGLLEQYV.

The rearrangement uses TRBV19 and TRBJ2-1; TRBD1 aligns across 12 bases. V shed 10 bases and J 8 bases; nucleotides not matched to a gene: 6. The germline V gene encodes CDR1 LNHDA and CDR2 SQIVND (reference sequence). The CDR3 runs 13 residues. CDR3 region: CATAGQGAYEQFF. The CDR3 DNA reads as TGTGCCACCGCGGGACAGGGGGCCTATGAGCAGTTCTTC.

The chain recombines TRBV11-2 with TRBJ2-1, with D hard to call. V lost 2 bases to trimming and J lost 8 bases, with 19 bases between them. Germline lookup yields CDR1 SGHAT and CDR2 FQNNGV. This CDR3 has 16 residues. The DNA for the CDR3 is TGTGCCAGCAGCTTAATTCGCGAGGCCAACACGGATGAGCAGTTCTTC. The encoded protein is CASSLIREANTDEQFF.

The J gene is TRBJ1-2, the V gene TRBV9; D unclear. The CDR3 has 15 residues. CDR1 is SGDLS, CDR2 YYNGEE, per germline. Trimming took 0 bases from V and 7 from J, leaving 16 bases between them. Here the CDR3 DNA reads TGTGCCAGCAGCGTAGATGGCTCCTCCTCGGGTGGCTACACCTTC. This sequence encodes CASSVDGSSSGGYTF.

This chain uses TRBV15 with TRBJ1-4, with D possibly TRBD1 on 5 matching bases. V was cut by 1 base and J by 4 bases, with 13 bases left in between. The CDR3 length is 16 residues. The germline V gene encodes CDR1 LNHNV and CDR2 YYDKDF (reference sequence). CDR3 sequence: CATSRGGTDSNEKLFF. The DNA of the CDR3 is TGTGCCACCAGCAGAGGAGGCACCGACAGTAATGAAAAACTGTTTTTT.